These 30 T cell receptor beta chains were sequenced from one sample in a study of radiotherapy plus CTLA-4 blockade in lung cancer. Profiling relied on immunoSEQ multiplex PCR, and the TCRdb table lists in-frame clones only, not all of them. The profile covers 120,000 or so clones, with over 80% appearing a single time and about 7% taken by the ten largest. The source material was peripheral blood, sampled from a patient treated with radiotherapy plus ipilimumab. The receptors come from a human donor with non-small cell lung cancer that progressed on radiotherapy plus ipilimumab.

The gene calls are TRBV29-1 and TRBJ1-1; D gene unclear. CDR1 is SQVTM and CDR2 is ANQGSEA in the germline V gene. Trimming stripped 4 bases from V and 3 bases from J, with 6 bases between. CDR3 size: 11 residues. The CDR3 protein is CSVVGYTEAFF. In nucleotides, the CDR3 is TGCAGCGTTGTAGGCTACACTGAAGCTTTCTTT.

CDR3 loop: CASSLAGYPSDTQYF. CDR3 in DNA: TGTGCCAGCAGTTTAGCGGGTTACCCCTCAGATACGCAGTATTTT. The chain employs TRBV27 and TRBJ2-3; maybe TRBD2 (5 bases). Germline CDR1 MNHEY, CDR2 SMNVEV (reference sequence). The V gene lost 2 bases and the J gene lost 4 bases, with 13 bases spanning the gap. The CDR3 is made up of 15 amino acids.

The chain uses TRBV7-8 and TRBJ2-7; D not certain. CDR1 is SGHVS and CDR2 is FQNEAQ in the germline V gene. CDR3 length: 13 residues. V lost 1 base and J 4 bases, leaving 8 bases between the germline ends. CDR3 sequence reads: CASSLGVLYEQYF. In nucleotides, the CDR3 is TGTGCCAGCAGCTTAGGGGTACTGTACGAGCAGTACTTC.

V and J are TRBV19 and TRBJ1-5; D is unclear. Germline V gene lookup returns CDR1 LNHDA and CDR2 SQIVND (reference sequence). The CDR3 consists of 13 residues. V was trimmed by 7 bases and J by 0 bases, leaving 7 bases between them. Written as DNA, the CDR3 is TGTGCCAGTAATTGGAATAGCAATCAGCCCCAGCATTTT. This codes for CASNWNSNQPQHF.

The chain uses TRBV15 and TRBJ2-2, with 11 bases lining up with TRBD1. J gave up 2 bases and V 3 bases, and 2 bases lay outside the gene matches. The CDR3 is made up of 16 amino acids. Germline-derived CDR1 and CDR2 are LNHNV and YYDKDF (reference sequence). This CDR3 reads CATSSWTGGNTGELFF. The CDR3 coding sequence is TGTGCCACCAGCAGCTGGACAGGGGGCAACACCGGGGAGCTGTTTTTT. The whole variable domain, filled in from reference TRBV15 and TRBJ2-2, reads DAMVIQNPRYQVTQFGKPVTLSCSQTLNHNVMYWYQQKSSQAPKLLFHYYDKDFNNEADTPDNFQSRRPNTSFCFLDIRSPGLGDTAMYLCATSSWTGGNTGELFFGEGSRLTVL.

The rearrangement uses TRBV6-5 and TRBJ2-7; D uncertain. Germline V gives CDR1 MNHEY, CDR2 SVGAGI. Between the trimmed V and J ends, which lost 5 bases and 0 bases, there was a span of 8 bases. The length of the CDR3 is 13 residues. The CDR3 coding sequence is TGTGCCAGCAGTAAGTACGCCTCCTACGAGCAGTACTTC. This codes for CASSKYASYEQYF.

The genes are TRBV5-4 and TRBJ2-1, with D maybe TRBD1 (7 bases). Trimming took off 2 bases at V and 7 bases at J, with 16 bases between the two ends. This CDR3 has 15 amino acids. Germline CDR1 reads SGHNT; CDR2 reads YYREEE (reference sequence). CDR3 nucleotide sequence: TGTGCCAGCAGCTTTCAGGGGGGCGTGCGAAATGAGCAGTTCTTC. Translated: CASSFQGGVRNEQFF.

This clone was seen a handful of times. This chain uses TRBV11-1 with TRBJ2-2; D may be TRBD2 (6 bases). Germline lookup yields CDR1 SGHAT and CDR2 FQDESV (reference sequence). V lost 5 bases and J 6 bases, leaving 13 bases between the germline ends. CDR3 length: 14 residues. The CDR3 here is CASSPGEGAGELFF. The CDR3 DNA reads TGTGCCAGCAGCCCGGGAGAGGGAGCCGGGGAGCTGTTTTTT.

J is TRBJ1-5 and V is TRBV19; no definite D call. This CDR3 comprises 16 residues. Germline lookup yields CDR1 LNHDA and CDR2 SQIVND (reference sequence). V lost 0 bases and J lost 4, with 13 bases in between. CDR3 amino acids: CASSIDPGRVNQPQHF. The CDR3 nucleotides are TGTGCCAGTAGTATAGATCCTGGGAGGGTGAATCAGCCCCAGCATTTT.

V is TRBV7-8 and J is TRBJ2-7, with D perhaps matching TRBD2 (6 bases). Germline loops: CDR1 SGHVS, CDR2 FQNEAQ. The V end lost 1 base, the J end lost 3 bases, and 22 bases lay between the germline ends. The CDR3 sequence is 18 residues long. CDR3 sequence: CASSLVVVTRKNDYEQYF. In nucleotides, the CDR3 is TGTGCCAGCAGCTTAGTTGTAGTGACTAGGAAAAACGACTACGAGCAGTACTTC.

The chain couples TRBV5-1 to TRBJ2-2; 10 positions match TRBD2. The germline V gene has CDR1 SGHRS and CDR2 YFSETQ. V was pared by 0 bases and J by 4 bases, with 3 bases of the junction left unmatched. The CDR3 sequence is 16 residues long. The CDR3 nucleotides are TGCGCCAGCAGCTTGGGCCTAGCGGGAGCCACCGGGGAGCTGTTTTTT. Encoded protein: CASSLGLAGATGELFF.

The CDR3 loop reads CASSPRGQDYNEQFF. The CDR3 region has the DNA TGTGCCAGCTCACCGCGGGGCCAGGACTACAATGAGCAGTTCTTC. The chain is built from TRBV18 and TRBJ2-1; TRBD2 is a possible D gene (6 bases). Per germline, CDR1 KGHSH and CDR2 LQKENI. The CDR3 has 15 amino acids. V lost 3 bases, J lost 3 bases, and 12 bases lay in between.

The gene calls are TRBV9 and TRBJ1-2; D is uncertain. The V and J ends lost 3 bases and 5 bases respectively, with 20 bases between them. Germline V gene data show CDR1 as SGDLS and CDR2 as YYNGEE. The CDR3 length is 16 residues. The CDR3 loop is CASSAGGLTESYGYTF. The CDR3, as DNA: TGTGCCAGCAGCGCTGGAGGCCTAACCGAATCATATGGCTACACCTTC.

The J gene is TRBJ2-7, the V gene TRBV2, with TRBD2 identical over 8 bases. The V segment lost 4 bases and the J segment 0 bases; nucleotides outside the gene matches: 5. CDR3 length: 15 amino acids. Germline-derived CDR1 and CDR2 are SNHLY and FYNNEI. CDR3 DNA: TGTGCCAGCAGTGGTCCCGGGACTAGCTCCTACGAGCAGTACTTC. This encodes CASSGPGTSSYEQYF.

This clone appeared a single time. The chain joins TRBV6-5 to TRBJ2-7, with D perhaps matching TRBD1 or TRBD2 (5 bases each). Germline CDR1 is MNHEY and CDR2 is SVGAGI. The CDR3 contains 14 residues. The V and J ends lost 4 bases and 6 bases respectively, with 16 bases between them. The CDR3, as DNA: TGTGCCAGCAGTTGGGGGACCTCCGGGTCCGAGCAGTACTTC. Translating gives CASSWGTSGSEQYF.

This clone was picked up one time. The chain is built from TRBV6-1 and TRBJ2-1, with D unclear. The V gene's germline CDR1 is MNHNS and CDR2 SASEGT. V was trimmed by 1 base and J by 2 bases, leaving 12 bases between them. The CDR3 totals 16 residues. CDR3 sequence (DNA): TGTGCCAGCAGTGAAGGCGACGGCGGACCCTACAATGAGCAGTTCTTC. It encodes CASSEGDGGPYNEQFF.

This CDR3 is CASSLAGTINTEAFF. The CDR3 DNA reads TGTGCCAGCAGCTTGGCTGGGACAATCAACACTGAAGCTTTCTTT. The V and J genes are TRBV5-4 and TRBJ1-1, with a tentative D call TRBD1 (6 bases). This CDR3 region has 15 residues. Germline V CDR1 and CDR2: SGHNT, YYREEE (reference sequence). V shed 0 bases and J shed 2 bases, with 11 bases lying between them.

The chain employs TRBV6-6 and TRBJ1-1; D may be TRBD1 (6 bases). V was pared by 4 bases and J by 1 base, with 10 bases between. CDR1 is MNHNY and CDR2 is SVGAGI in the germline V gene (reference sequence). The CDR3 loop spans 14 amino acids. CDR3 in DNA: TGTGCCAGCAGTTCCCTACAGGGGAACACTGAAGCTTTCTTT. Its translation: CASSSLQGNTEAFF.

The chain couples TRBV14 to TRBJ1-1; no reliable D call. The CDR3 totals 14 residues. The V end was cut by 2 bases, the J end by 6 bases, with 13 bases between. Germline CDR1 and CDR2: SGHDN and FVKESK. This CDR3 reads CASSQISGSAEAFF. The DNA for the CDR3 is TGTGCCAGCAGCCAAATCTCGGGGAGCGCTGAAGCTTTCTTT. Full variable domain (rest looked up from reference TRBV14 and TRBJ1-1): EAGVTQFPSHSVIEKGQTVTLRCDPISGHDNLYWYRRVMGKEIKFLLHFVKESKQDESGMPNNRFLAERTGGTYSTLKVQPAELEDSGVYFCASSQISGSAEAFFGQGTRLTVV.

The V gene is TRBV19, the J gene TRBJ1-2; 10 nucleotides line up with TRBD1. The CDR3 totals 15 residues. J gave up 5 bases and V 5 bases, and 8 bases lay outside the gene matches. Germline CDR1 is LNHDA and CDR2 is SQIVND (reference sequence). DNA for the CDR3: TGTGCCAGTAGTGCCGAGGGACAGGGGTTTTATGGCTACACCTTC. Translated, it gives CASSAEGQGFYGYTF.

The chain is built from TRBV7-9 and TRBJ1-4; 8 bases are a match to TRBD1. The CDR3 loop spans 18 amino acids. Unmatched junction bases numbered 14, after V lost 5 bases and J lost 3 bases. Per germline, CDR1 SEHNR and CDR2 FQNEAQ (reference sequence). DNA of the CDR3: TGTGCCAGCAGCCAACCTAAGACAGGGGAGAGGTCTAATGAAAAACTGTTTTTT. It is translated as CASSQPKTGERSNEKLFF.

V and J are TRBV11-2 and TRBJ1-2; D is ambiguous. This CDR3 contains 15 residues. From germline, CDR1 is SGHAT and CDR2 FQNNGV. Trimming pared 3 bases from V and 7 bases from J, leaving 18 bases between. This CDR3 reads CASSLDGGFRGGYTF. In DNA form, the CDR3 reads TGTGCCAGCAGCTTGGACGGAGGTTTCAGAGGTGGCTACACCTTC.

This clone was counted a single time. The chain is built from TRBV18 and TRBJ2-3, with 7 positions matching TRBD2. This CDR3 region has 15 residues. From germline, CDR1 is KGHSH and CDR2 LQKENI. The trim removed 3 bases at V and 0 bases at J, leaving 3 bases unmatched. The CDR3 DNA reads TGTGCCAGCTCACCGGGCGGGAGCAGCACAGATACGCAGTATTTT. This codes for CASSPGGSSTDTQYF.

The rearrangement joins TRBV2 to TRBJ1-1; TRBD1 agrees at 10 bases. Germline V gene lookup returns CDR1 SNHLY and CDR2 FYNNEI. The V segment lost 5 bases and the J segment 5 bases; nucleotides outside the gene matches: 5. This CDR3 spans 14 amino acids. CDR3 sequence: CASSSRDRGTEAFF. CDR3 nucleotide sequence: TGTGCCAGCAGTAGCCGGGACAGGGGAACTGAAGCTTTCTTT. Drawing the rest from reference TRBV2 and TRBJ1-1, the complete variable domain is EPEVTQTPSHQVTQMGQEVILRCVPISNHLYFYWYRQILGQKVEFLVSFYNNEISEKSEIFDDQFSVERPDGSNFTLKIRSTKLEDSAMYFCASSSRDRGTEAFFGQGTRLTVV.

This clone was observed once. The chain uses TRBV2 and TRBJ2-1; a possible D gene is TRBD1 (6 bases). The V end was cut by 4 bases, the J end by 1 base, with 11 bases between. Per germline, CDR1 SNHLY and CDR2 FYNNEI. The CDR3 length is 15 residues. The CDR3 DNA reads as TGTGCCAGCAGTGGGGGCAGGGGATCCTACAATGAGCAGTTCTTC. Translation: CASSGGRGSYNEQFF.

The gene calls are TRBV6-5 and TRBJ2-7; the match to TRBD2 covers 11 bases. With 6 bases clipped from V and 5 bases from J, the junction kept 9 bases outside the gene matches. Per germline, CDR1 MNHEY and CDR2 SVGAGI. There are 15 residues in the CDR3. The CDR3 DNA is TGTGCCAGCAGAGCAACTAGCGGGAGCCATAACGAGCAGTACTTC. Translating it yields CASRATSGSHNEQYF.

The rearrangement uses TRBV2 and TRBJ2-1; 8 bases agree with TRBD1. V was pared by 7 bases and J by 6 bases, with 5 bases of the junction left unmatched. The CDR3 has 13 amino acids. CDR1 and CDR2 (germline): SNHLY, FYNNEI. The CDR3 coding sequence is TGTGCCAGCATACAGACAGGGGCCAATGAGCAGTTCTTC. Its protein product is CASIQTGANEQFF.

The J gene is TRBJ2-1, the V gene TRBV29-1, with TRBD2 identical over 7 bases. V dropped 7 bases and J dropped 6; count of bases not matched to a gene: 9. This CDR3 region has 13 residues. Germline V CDR1 and CDR2: SQVTM, ANQGSEA. The CDR3, as DNA: TGCAGCGCCCGCCGCGGGGGACCCAATGAGCAGTTCTTC. Translating it yields CSARRGGPNEQFF.

V and J are TRBV6-5 and TRBJ2-1, with 7 nucleotides matching TRBD2. Looked up from germline, CDR1 is MNHEY and CDR2 is SVGAGI. The V and J ends lost 10 bases and 6 bases, in that order; junction bases with no gene match: 9. The CDR3 has 13 amino acids. The CDR3 here is CATERGGSNEQFF. CDR3 in DNA: TGTGCCACCGAACGGGGCGGGAGCAATGAGCAGTTCTTC.

The chain has TRBV7-9 and TRBJ2-7, with 8 bases lining up with TRBD2. The V segment lost 2 bases and the J segment 1 base; nucleotides outside the gene matches: 1. The CDR3 extends over 14 amino acids. From germline, CDR1 is SEHNR and CDR2 FQNEAQ (reference sequence). CDR3 DNA: TGTGCCAGCAGCTTAACTAGCGGATCCTACGAGCAGTACTTC. Encoded protein: CASSLTSGSYEQYF.